This T cell receptor (beta chain) originates from a study of blood T cell repertoires in COVID-19. This clone was picked up a small number of times. Here immunoSEQ multiplex PCR was the method, and the copy in TCRdb shows in-frame clones only, minus some. The sample shows 90,000 to 120,000 clones, about 90% of them seen only once. Trimming removed 6 bases from V and 1 base from J, with 15 bases in between. Germline-derived CDR1 and CDR2 are SGHDT and YYEEEE. This CDR3 comprises 15 residues. The sequenced sample was peripheral blood. The chain couples TRBV5-6 to TRBJ2-3; a possible D gene is TRBD2 (7 bases). The TCR comes from a man aged 40-55 years with active or convalescent COVID-19. CDR3 in DNA: TGTGCCAGCACCAAGTGGGGGGGCGGCACAGATACGCAGTATTTT. It translates to CASTKWGGGTDTQYF.